This T cell receptor (beta chain) was sequenced in a study of blood T cell repertoires in COVID-19. Whole-study context: T cells, B-cell-depleted T cells, or PBMCs supplied cDNA or gDNA.

In the authors' methods: Estimates of nucleated cell counts were drawn from the amplification of reference gene primers. Produced via immunoSEQ multiplex PCR; TCRdb's table is partial and in-frame only. V, J and clone size are those of that table, while D and trimming were read from the DNA. The sample contains fewer than 400,000 clones, roughly 90% of which appear only once. The study drew participants aged about 18 to 90 years from 20 to 30 US areas. Either two negative PCRs, clearance, or symptom resolution qualified Cohort 3 donors as recovered. V shed 4 bases and J 6 bases; nucleotides not matched to a gene: 7. The germline V gene encodes CDR1 SGHRS and CDR2 YFSETQ. The CDR3 extends over 14 amino acids.

The material sequenced was PBMCs or T cells enriched from blood (not recorded which). This TCR derives from a man aged 55 to 70 who had recovered from COVID-19. This rearrangement joins TRBV5-1 to TRBJ2-1, with 7 positions matching TRBD2. CDR3 nucleotides: TGCGCCAGCAGCGTACTTCTAGCGGCCAATGAGCAGTTCTTC. It specifies CASSVLLAANEQFF.